This TCR beta chain comes out of a study of T cells in Graves' hyperthyroidism and ophthalmopathy (dated by TCRdb to the late 2010s). Broadly, across the study: Peripheral blood was sampled at the time of initial diagnosis, prior to any treatment. A discovery cohort of about a hundred patients, roughly 40 with Graves' ophthalmopathy and about 60 with stable Graves' hyperthyroidism, was used to find distinguishing TCR V-J signatures. The study also compared thyroid tissue and blood T-cell repertoires from five or six Graves' hyperthyroidism patients. Following sampling, methimazole starting at 30 mg daily was given to hyperthyroidism patients, and high-dose intravenous methylprednisolone was given to ophthalmopathy patients. TCR Vbeta CDR3 sequencing of 135 peripheral blood samples (43 ophthalmopathy, under 80 hyperthyroidism and approximately 17 progressor patients) is reported in the paper. The 75 to 100 discovery patients were randomly split 7:3 into training and test sets. Prospective prediction of ophthalmopathy was tested in an independent validation cohort consisting of 18 hyperthyroidism patients and more than 15 patients who later progressed to ophthalmopathy.

The junction carries 13 bases between V and J, which are trimmed by 7 bases and 1 base respectively. According to the germline V gene, CDR1 reads MGHRA and CDR2 reads YSYEKL. Including cysteine and phenylalanine, the CDR3 has 14 amino acids. The kept DNA is CDR3 alone, 42 bases in frame from the first base. Amplification of TCR beta CDR3 regions was carried out from RNA transcripts. The first round of RT-PCR for the TCR CDR3 was performed with the HTBI primer set and the Qiagen OneStep RT-PCR kit. The libraries were constructed in a second round of multiplex PCR and then size-selected and purified. Libraries were sequenced paired-end with 100 bp reads on an Illumina HiSeq2000. The source study handled its data this way. SOAPnuke was used to process the raw data, with reads discarded if the reads contained adapters or uncalled bases, had a mean Phred below 15, or lacked an exact constant-primer or identifier match. COPE v1.2.5 was used to merge the high-quality paired reads, and each unique nucleotide sequence was defined as a clonotype. Clonotypes were aligned to IMGT TRBV, TRBD and TRBJ reference segments using MiTCR v1.1. Only V-J combinations with frequency above 0.0001, covering 99% to 99.2% of repertoires, were analysed. The TCS score was defined as the ratio of F50 (clonal expansion) to E x V (chaos), calculated using BLOSUM62-based TCRdist between CDR3 peptides within each V-J. Welch's t-statistics and random forest reduced 500 to 550 V-J features to around 14, which were used in a naive Bayes classifier (R e1071). Thyroid-blood repertoire similarity was quantified with the Morisita-Horn index. TCRdb applied fastp at Q25 and MiXCR to the public reads, then kept only in-frame beta chains. CDR3 protein duplicates are merged, each entry listing the most common genes and DNA. The V and J calls were determined by TCRdb, not by the authors. The sample table lists 750,000 to 900,000 distinct CDR3 sequences, over 35% of them with a count of one. The top ten clones comprise 7.5% to 9.5% of the sample.

Graves' hyperthyroidism was defined as stable when no progression to ophthalmopathy occurred over 18 months of follow-up. The hyperthyroidism patients were between 18 and 65 years old and newly diagnosed, with a disease duration of less than 2 months. Patients with uncontrolled infections, other autoimmune diseases, pregnancy or lactation were excluded. Diagnoses were established on the basis of clinical symptoms, serum thyroxine and TRAb, thyroid ultrasound, and orbital computed tomography. PBMCs were isolated from around 10 ml of fresh peripheral blood by Ficoll-Paque density gradient centrifugation. Trizol reagent was used to extract total RNA, and RNA quality was then checked on an Agilent 2100 Bioanalyzer. Study-wide conclusions, independent of this receptor: In cross-validation, a model built on a 13 V-J signature told ophthalmopathy apart from stable hyperthyroidism with approximately 90% sensitivity and roughly 81% specificity, and in testing the same model reached 80%/75%. In validation, the model predicted progression to ophthalmopathy with just under 71% sensitivity and approximately 74% specificity, a median of approximately 6.7 months before onset. Sample size was not statistically predetermined, and blinding of investigators to group allocation was not performed. Most expanded thyroid clonotypes (frequency above 0.001) were also detected in blood, a finding suggesting that blood repertoires may reflect thyroid immune responses.

For this clonotype: What this receptor recognizes is not known. No base quality information exists; no much larger clone differs at one position.

Sequencing input: blood. This chain is built from TRBV4-1 and TRBJ1-1; too little of a D gene remains to name it. The receptor was derived from a man between 18 and 29 years old with Graves' hyperthyroidism. The DNA is TGCGCCAGCACGACTTGGGAGGAGAACACTGAAGCTTTCTTT. This gives the protein CASTTWEENTEAFF.